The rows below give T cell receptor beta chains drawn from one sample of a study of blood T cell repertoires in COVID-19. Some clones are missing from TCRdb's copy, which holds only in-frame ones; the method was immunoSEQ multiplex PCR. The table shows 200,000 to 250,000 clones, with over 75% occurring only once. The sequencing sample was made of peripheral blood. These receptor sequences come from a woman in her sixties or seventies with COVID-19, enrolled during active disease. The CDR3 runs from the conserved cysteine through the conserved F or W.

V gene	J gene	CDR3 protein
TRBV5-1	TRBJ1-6	CASSPGTGSNSPLHF
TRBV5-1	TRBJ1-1	CASSLWGRGTEAFF
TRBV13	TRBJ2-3	CASSLGLAGGLGDTQYF
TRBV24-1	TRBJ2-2	CATSPPGTGGTGELFF
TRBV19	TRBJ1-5	CASSIAGGNQPQHF
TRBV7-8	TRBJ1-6	CASSLSGSSYNSPLHF
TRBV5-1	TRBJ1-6	CASSLAAGHFNSPLHF
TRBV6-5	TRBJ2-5	CASSYSSEETQYF
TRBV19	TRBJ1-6	CASSQTGENSPLHF
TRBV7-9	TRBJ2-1	CASGQAGGHYNEQFF
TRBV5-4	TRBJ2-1	CASSSRRAGVGNEQFF
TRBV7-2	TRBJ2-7	CASSLDSGGTYEQYF
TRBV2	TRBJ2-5	CASMKGVAGFGETQYF
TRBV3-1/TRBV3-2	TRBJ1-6	CASSPFQGGNSPLHF
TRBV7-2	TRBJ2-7	CASSLRPGQGANEQYF
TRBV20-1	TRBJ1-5	CSASSGTNNQPQHF
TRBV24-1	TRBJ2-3	CATSDRRTGTDTQYF
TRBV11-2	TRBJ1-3	CASSPDRIGNTIYF
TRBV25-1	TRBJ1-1	CASSGPSGLNTEAFF
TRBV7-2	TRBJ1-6	CASSSTRIYNSPLHF
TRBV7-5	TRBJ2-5	CARSFSGAGETQYF
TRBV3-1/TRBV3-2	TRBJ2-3	CASSHRGFGTDTQYF
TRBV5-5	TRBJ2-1	CASSLASLGYNEQFF
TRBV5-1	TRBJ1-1	CASSYRDGNTEAFF
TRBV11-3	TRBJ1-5	CASSLVPGDSNQPQHF
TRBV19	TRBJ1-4	CASSSPGTGNEKLFF
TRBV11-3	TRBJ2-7	CASSQLSLSGVEQYF
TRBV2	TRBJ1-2	CASRDSYGYTF
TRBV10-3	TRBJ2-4	CAISESRTSGRDNIQYF
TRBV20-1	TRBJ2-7	CSASARLATSYEQYF
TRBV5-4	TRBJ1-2	CASSLRGGNYGYTF
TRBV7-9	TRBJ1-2	CASSSGQGGRYGYTF
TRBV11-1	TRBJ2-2	CASSLRVNTGELFF
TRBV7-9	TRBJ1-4	CASSPGRWGQKFGELFF
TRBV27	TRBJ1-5	CASSLTGGVSNQPQHF
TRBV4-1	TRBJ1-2	CASSQEQGANYGYTF
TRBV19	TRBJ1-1	CASSISGGGNTEAFF
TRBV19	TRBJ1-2	CATALGQRYGYTF
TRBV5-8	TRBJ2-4	CASSLDGGIAKNIQYF
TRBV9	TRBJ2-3	CASSVDSGVPDTQYF
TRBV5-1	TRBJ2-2	CASSPTGAGGTGELFF